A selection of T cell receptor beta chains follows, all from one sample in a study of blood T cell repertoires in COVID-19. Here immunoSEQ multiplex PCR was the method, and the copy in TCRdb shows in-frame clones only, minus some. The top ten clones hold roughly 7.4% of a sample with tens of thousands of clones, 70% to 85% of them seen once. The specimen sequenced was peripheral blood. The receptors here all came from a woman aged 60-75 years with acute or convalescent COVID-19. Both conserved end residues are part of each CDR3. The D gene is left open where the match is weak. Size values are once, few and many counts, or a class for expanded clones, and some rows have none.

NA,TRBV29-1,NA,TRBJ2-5,TGCAGCGTTGTCCTACAGGGCCGCCAGCAAGAGACCCAGTACTTC,CSVVLQGRQQETQYF
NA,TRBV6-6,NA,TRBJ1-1,TGTGCCAGCAGTTCCGGGAACACTGAAGCTTTCTTT,CASSSGNTEAFF
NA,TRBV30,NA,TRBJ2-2,TGTGCCTGGAGTGTAAACACAGGGTTCGGGGAGCTGTTTTTT,CAWSVNTGFGELFF
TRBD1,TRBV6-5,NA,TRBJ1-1,TGTGCCAGCAGCAGGGACAGGCAGAACACTGAAGCTTTCTTT,CASSRDRQNTEAFF
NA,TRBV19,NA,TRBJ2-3,TGTGCCAGTAGTCTGAAGGGGGCAGATACGCAGTATTTT,CASSLKGADTQYF
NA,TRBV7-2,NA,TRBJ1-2,TGTGCCAGCAGCTCTACTAACTATGGCTACACCTTC,CASSSTNYGYTF
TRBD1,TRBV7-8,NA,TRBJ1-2,TGTGCCAGCAGCTTAGACCCAGGGGGATCGGACTATGGCTACACCTTC,CASSLDPGGSDYGYTF
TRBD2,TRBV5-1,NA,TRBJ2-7,TGCGCCAGCAGCTCCACCCGGTTAGCGGGGGTGGGCGAGCAGTACTTC,CASSSTRLAGVGEQYF
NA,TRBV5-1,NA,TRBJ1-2,TGCGCCAGCAGCTCCGACCTTGGTGGACAGCTCTATGGCTACACCTTC,CASSSDLGGQLYGYTF
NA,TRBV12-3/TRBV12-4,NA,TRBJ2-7,TGTGCCAGCAGTATGTACAGTTCCTACGAGCAGTACTTC,CASSMYSSYEQYF
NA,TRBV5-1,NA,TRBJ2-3,TGCGCCAGCAGCCCAACCCTGAGGGCAGATACGCAGTATTTT,CASSPTLRADTQYF
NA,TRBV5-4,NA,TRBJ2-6,TGTGCCAGCAGCTTGCCCTTCAGCACAGGGTCTCCTGGGGCCAACGTCCTGACTTTC,CASSLPFSTGSPGANVLTF
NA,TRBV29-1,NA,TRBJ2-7,TGCAGCGTTGAAGGGCTCCAGACACAGGGAAACTACGAGCAGTACTTC,CSVEGLQTQGNYEQYF
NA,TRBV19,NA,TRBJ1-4,TGTGCCAGTACTCGCTCGGCGGCGCCCGGGATGAATGAAAAACTGTTTTTT,CASTRSAAPGMNEKLFF
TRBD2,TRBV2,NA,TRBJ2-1,TGTGCCAGCACCGAACGGCGGGGGGGCGTTAACAATGAGCAGTTCTTC,CASTERRGGVNNEQFF
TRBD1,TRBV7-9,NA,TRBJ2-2,TGTGCCAGCCATACAGGGGCTTTGGGTTCCGGGGAGCTGTTTTTT,CASHTGALGSGELFF
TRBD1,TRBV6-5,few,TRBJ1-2,TGTGCCAGCAGGATCACAGGGGTAAGCGGCTACACCTTC,CASRITGVSGYTF
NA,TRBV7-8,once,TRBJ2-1,TGTGCCAGCAGCTTACTTGGAGGGAATGAGCAGTTCTTC,CASSLLGGNEQFF
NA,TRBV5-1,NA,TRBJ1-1,TGCGCCAGCAGCCCCAGCGTTGGGTTTGAAGCTTTCTTT,CASSPSVGFEAFF
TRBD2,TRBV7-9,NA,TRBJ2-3,TGTGCCAGCAGCTTCTCCGGGACTAGGTCAACAGATACGCAGTATTTT,CASSFSGTRSTDTQYF
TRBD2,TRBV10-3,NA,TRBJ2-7,TGTGCCATCTTGGCTAGCGGGGGGAAATACGAGCAGTACTTC,CAILASGGKYEQYF
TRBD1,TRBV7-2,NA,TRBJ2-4,TGTGCCAGCAGTAGGGGACAGGACAAAACACAAAGCATTCAGTACTTC,CASSRGQDKTQSIQYF
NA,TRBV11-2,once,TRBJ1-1,TGTGCCAGCAACTCAGGGAACACTGAAGCTTTCTTT,CASNSGNTEAFF
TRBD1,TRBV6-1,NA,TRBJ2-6,TGTGCCAGCAGTGAATGGGGACAGGGGAGCTCTGGGGCCAACGTCCTGACTTTC,CASSEWGQGSSGANVLTF
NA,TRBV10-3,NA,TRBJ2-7,TGTGCCACCTGGCAGGGGACGGAACACGAGCAGTACTTC,CATWQGTEHEQYF
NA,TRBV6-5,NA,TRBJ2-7,TGTGCCAGCAGTTTCACAGGGTTCGACGAGCAGTACTTC,CASSFTGFDEQYF
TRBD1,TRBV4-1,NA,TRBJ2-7,TGCGCCAGCAGCCAAGGGACAGGGGGGAGGTCCTACGAGCAGTACTTC,CASSQGTGGRSYEQYF
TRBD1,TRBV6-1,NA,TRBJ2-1,TGTGCCAGCAGTGAACCCGGGACAGCTTACTACAATGAGCAGTTCTTC,CASSEPGTAYYNEQFF
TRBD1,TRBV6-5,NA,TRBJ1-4,TGTGCCAGCAGTTCCCAACAGGGGTTTATTAATGAAAAACTGTTTTTT,CASSSQQGFINEKLFF
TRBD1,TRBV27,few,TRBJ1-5,TGTGCCAGCAGTTCACACCCGTTGGGGACAGGGGGAGCCCAGCATTTT,CASSSHPLGTGGAQHF
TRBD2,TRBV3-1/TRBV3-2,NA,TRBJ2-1,TGTGCCAGCAGCCAAGATTTTGGCGGGGGGGCCATCTACAATGAGCAGTTCTTC,CASSQDFGGGAIYNEQFF
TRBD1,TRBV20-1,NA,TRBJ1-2,TGCAGCAACACAGGGGGCCGCGGCTACACCTTC,CSNTGGRGYTF